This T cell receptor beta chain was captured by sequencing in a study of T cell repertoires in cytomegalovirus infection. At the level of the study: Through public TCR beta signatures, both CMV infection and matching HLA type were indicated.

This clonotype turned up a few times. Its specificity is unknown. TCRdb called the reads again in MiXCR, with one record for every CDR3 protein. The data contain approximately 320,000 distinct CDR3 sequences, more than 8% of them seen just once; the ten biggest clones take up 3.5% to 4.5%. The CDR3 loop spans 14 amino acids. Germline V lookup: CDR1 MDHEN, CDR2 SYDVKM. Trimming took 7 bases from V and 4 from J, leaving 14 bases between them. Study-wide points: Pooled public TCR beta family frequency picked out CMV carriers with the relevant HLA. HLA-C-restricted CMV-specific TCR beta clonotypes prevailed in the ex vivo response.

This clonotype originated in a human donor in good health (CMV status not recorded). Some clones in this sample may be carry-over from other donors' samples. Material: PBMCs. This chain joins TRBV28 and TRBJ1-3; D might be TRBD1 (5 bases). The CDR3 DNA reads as TGTGCCAGCACTCCGGGGACGTTCGGAAACACCATATATTTT. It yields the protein CASTPGTFGNTIYF.